This T cell receptor (beta chain) was sequenced in a study of T cell responses to AZD1222 COVID-19 vaccine listed by TCRdb under 2021. At the level of the whole study: A total of about 240 trial participants underwent TCR sequencing, of whom roughly 210 received two doses of AZD1222 and some 25 received two doses of the MenACWY control vaccine. Trial participants were enrolled by age into 18-55, 56-69 and 70-plus year subgroups, with approximately 150, 28 and 58 TCR-sequenced participants respectively. Broader findings and caveats from the paper: Only six AZD1222 recipients were SARS-CoV-2 seropositive at baseline, limiting conclusions about previously exposed vaccinees. After two AZD1222 doses, spike-specific TCR breadth and depth were significantly higher than at day 0 and than in MenACWY recipients. The whole spike protein was spanned by vaccine-associated CD4 TCRs, and dominant responses were seen in regions 160-218 and 743-854. In the small 56-69-year group, the increase in depth fell short of significance, most likely because of low power. Participants were mostly white British and included more females than males, and it was suggested by the authors that clonal diversity may have been underestimated. Because no day 14 peak-response samples were available, the repertoires could be characterized only after the peak T cell response. Nearly half of unique spike-specific TCRs reportedly recognized epitopes outside regions mutated in the B.1.351 and B.1.1.7 variants.

The time point tag for this specimen amounts to: about 28 days (+/-7) after the second vaccine dose. AZD1222 recipients given second doses at about 4 weeks or at about 12 weeks were pooled, since spike-specific TCR depth and breadth were not found to differ between the two schedules. The vaccinee samples were drawn from two UK trials, COV001 and COV002, one of which was a single-blind randomized controlled phase 2/3 trial testing AZD1222 (ChAdOx1 nCoV-19) in healthy adults. Trial participant PBMC samples were collected at day 0 and day 28 after the second dose for TCRbeta chain sequencing. V is cut by 0 bases and J by 9 bases, and the space between the germline ends is 7 bases. Counted from cysteine to phenylalanine, this CDR3 has 13 amino acids. Only the CDR3 portion is preserved as DNA: 39 bases, with reading frame beginning at the first base. CDR1 and CDR2 are drawn from the germline V gene (reference sequence): SGHKS, YYEKEE.

The CDR3 regions of human TCRbeta chains were subjected to immunosequencing. The paper's processing steps were these. Repertoire TCRs were checked for matches against a reference library of SARS-CoV-2-specific TCRs that had been generated using the MIRA antigen-specificity platform. Breadth was defined as the fraction of unique TCRs that were SARS-CoV-2-associated, and depth was defined as the fraction of total T cells that were SARS-CoV-2-associated. Using the MIRA data, every spike-specific TCR was mapped to the spike region that the TCR reacted to and assigned to either a CD4 or a CD8 class. Log10-transformed breadth and depth values were compared by one-way ANOVA with Sidak's multiple comparisons tests. TCRdb mirrors the immuneACCESS table, restricted to in-frame sequences. Some clones are absent from its copies; in checked studies, under half trace to an unresolved V gene, and the reason for the others is unknown. V and J calls and clone size are as listed in that table; D and trimming were resolved from the DNA. The sample profile shows approximately 150,000 clones; 70% to 90% of them were found once. Of the sample, over 4% is held by the ten largest clones.

Details on this clone: The antigen this receptor binds is unknown. No base-level quality is on record; no much larger clone is a single base apart.

The receptor comes from an adult who received the AZD1222 COVID-19 vaccine. The V and J genes are TRBV5-5 and TRBJ1-6; no D gene can be assigned with confidence. Source: peripheral blood, taken 28 days after the second AZD1222 dose. The base sequence is TGTGCCAGCAGCTTGGCGCGGATTTCACCCCTCCACTTT. It translates to CASSLARISPLHF.